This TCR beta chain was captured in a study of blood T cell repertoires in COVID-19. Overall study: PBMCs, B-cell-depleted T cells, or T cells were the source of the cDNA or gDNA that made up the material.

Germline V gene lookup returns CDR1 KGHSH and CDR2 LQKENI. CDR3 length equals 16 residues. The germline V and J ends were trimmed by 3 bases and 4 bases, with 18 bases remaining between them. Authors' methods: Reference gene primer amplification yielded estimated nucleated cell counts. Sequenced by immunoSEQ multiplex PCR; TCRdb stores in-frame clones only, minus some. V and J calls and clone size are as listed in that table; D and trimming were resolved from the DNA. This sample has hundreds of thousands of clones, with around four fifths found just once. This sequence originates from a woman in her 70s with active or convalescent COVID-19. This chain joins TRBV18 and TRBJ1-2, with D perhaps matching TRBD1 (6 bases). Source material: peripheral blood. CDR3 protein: CASSPVTIQGLYGYTF. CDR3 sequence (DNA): TGTGCCAGCTCACCTGTCACCATTCAGGGGCTCTATGGCTACACCTTC.